The 25 T cell receptor beta chains reported below all come from one sample, sequenced in a study of blood T cell repertoires in COVID-19. TCRdb's copy holds only in-frame clones and misses some; the assay was immunoSEQ multiplex PCR. The sample yields roughly 60,000 clones, 90% seen once. Sequencing used peripheral blood. These receptors were obtained from a woman at least 80 years old with active COVID-19.

This clone was seen a single time. The rearrangement uses TRBV11-2 and TRBJ2-5; 8 nucleotides align to TRBD2. Germline V gene data show CDR1 as SGHAT and CDR2 as FQNNGV. Losses at the gene ends were 2 bases for V and 5 bases for J; bases not matched to a gene: 1. This CDR3 comprises 13 residues. Here the CDR3 DNA reads TGTGCCAGCAGCTTACGGGGGGGGGAGACCCAGTACTTC. It yields the protein CASSLRGGETQYF.

V is TRBV15 and J is TRBJ2-7; D is unresolved. Trimming removed 0 bases at V and 6 bases at J, with 9 bases between. There are 13 residues in the CDR3. Germline V CDR1 and CDR2: LNHNV, YYDKDF (reference sequence). The CDR3 nucleotides are TGTGCCACCAGCAGAGATCTGAGAACCGAGCAGTACTTC. Translated: CATSRDLRTEQYF.

The chain carries TRBV5-4 and TRBJ2-3; 13 nucleotides agree with TRBD2. CDR3 size: 16 residues. Trimming removed 7 bases from V and 1 base from J; junction bases left unmatched: 6. The V gene's germline CDR1 is SGHNT and CDR2 YYREEE (reference sequence). The CDR3 sequence is CASSGLAGSRTDTQYF. The DNA for the CDR3 is TGTGCCAGCTCGGGACTAGCGGGATCCCGCACAGATACGCAGTATTTT. The whole variable domain, filled in from reference TRBV5-4 and TRBJ2-3, reads ETGVTQSPTHLIKTRGQQVTLRCSSQSGHNTVSWYQQALGQGPQFIFQYYREEENGRGNFPPRFSGLQFPNYSSELNVNALELDDSALYLCASSGLAGSRTDTQYFGPGTRLTVL.

V usage is TRBV19 and J usage is TRBJ2-6, with 7 bases identical to TRBD1. Looked up from germline, CDR1 is LNHDA and CDR2 is SQIVND (reference sequence). The CDR3 is 18 residues long. The ends lost 3 bases at V and 2 bases at J; junction bases unmatched: 10. For the CDR3, the DNA is TGTGCCAGTAGTATCCCCAGACAGGGAGCAACTGGGGCCAACGTCCTGACTTTC. Translated: CASSIPRQGATGANVLTF.

The chain recombines TRBV12-5 with TRBJ2-3, with 9 bases identical to TRBD1. Germline V gene lookup returns CDR1 LGHNT and CDR2 FRNRAP. The V gene end was trimmed by 6 bases and the J gene end by 5 bases; junction bases not matched to a gene: 9. The CDR3 sequence is 15 residues long. CDR3 nucleotide sequence: TGTGCTAGTGGCCCGGGACAGGGCAATTTAGATACGCAGTATTTT. This sequence encodes CASGPGQGNLDTQYF.

The chain links TRBV19 to TRBJ1-5; the D gene is possibly TRBD1 (5 bases). CDR1 and CDR2 (germline): LNHDA, SQIVND (reference sequence). The CDR3 is 17 amino acids. The V end lost 6 bases, the J end lost 0 bases, and 18 bases lay between the germline ends. CDR3 sequence reads: CASRPIGGGDSNQPQHF. CDR3 coding DNA: TGTGCCAGTAGGCCAATAGGCGGGGGAGATAGCAATCAGCCCCAGCATTTT.

This chain connects TRBV30 to TRBJ1-4, with 7 bases lining up with TRBD1. This CDR3 has 14 residues. The V gene end was trimmed by 4 bases and the J gene end by 8 bases; junction bases not matched to a gene: 10. Germline CDR1 reads GTSNPN; CDR2 reads SVGIG (reference sequence). Here the CDR3 reads CAWNRDRGSEKLFF. CDR3 bases: TGTGCCTGGAACAGGGACAGAGGAAGCGAAAAACTGTTTTTT. Combining the CDR3 with reference TRBV30 and TRBJ1-4 gives the whole variable domain SQTIHQWPATLVQPVGSPLSLECTVEGTSNPNLYWYRQAAGRGLQLLFYSVGIGQISSEVPQNLSASRPQDRQFILSSKKLLLSDSGFYLCAWNRDRGSEKLFFGSGTQLSVL.

The V call is TRBV19, the J call TRBJ1-1, with 7 bases fitting TRBD1. The CDR3 consists of 13 residues. Germline assignment: CDR1 LNHDA and CDR2 SQIVND (reference sequence). Losses at the gene ends were 9 bases for V and 3 bases for J; bases not matched to a gene: 7. CDR3: CARSLDRDTEAFF. The CDR3 DNA reads TGTGCCAGATCCCTCGACAGGGACACTGAAGCTTTCTTT.

The chain has TRBV19 and TRBJ2-1; D might be TRBD2 (6 bases). This CDR3 region has 13 residues. Germline V lookup: CDR1 LNHDA, CDR2 SQIVND (reference sequence). V shed 3 bases and J shed 8 bases, with 11 bases lying between them. The CDR3 protein is CASSIQTRYEQFF. DNA for the CDR3: TGTGCCAGTAGTATCCAGACTAGATATGAGCAGTTCTTC.

This clone was observed a handful of times. This chain joins TRBV4-1 and TRBJ1-5; a weak D match, TRBD1 (5 bases). The CDR3 has 18 amino acids. Germline CDR1 is MGHRA and CDR2 is YSYEKL. Trimming cost V 0 bases and J 1 base, with 16 bases left between them. The DNA for the CDR3 is TGCGCCAGCAGCCAAGATGGAGGGGCGGAGGGCAGCAATCAGCCCCAGCATTTT. Its translation: CASSQDGGAEGSNQPQHF.

V gene TRBV3-1 (or the pseudogene TRBV3-2) combines with J gene TRBJ2-2; the D gene is possibly TRBD2 (6 bases). Germline values: CDR1 LGHDT, CDR2 YNNKEL (reference sequence). V was clipped by 4 bases and J by 0 bases, with 9 bases between them. The CDR3 is made up of 15 amino acids. The CDR3 bases are TGTGCCAGCAGCCTGGACTACTCGAACACCGGGGAGCTGTTTTTT. Translating it yields CASSLDYSNTGELFF.

This chain links TRBV28 with TRBJ2-2; 7 bases line up with TRBD2. The germline V gene encodes CDR1 MDHEN and CDR2 SYDVKM. Losses at the gene ends were 3 bases for V and 4 bases for J; bases not matched to a gene: 5. The CDR3 is 15 residues long. The CDR3 spells CASSFPSGGTGELFF. Here the CDR3 DNA reads TGTGCCAGCAGTTTTCCCTCGGGGGGCACCGGGGAGCTGTTTTTT.

This chain connects TRBV2 to TRBJ2-3; D possibly corresponds to TRBD1 (7 bases). Germline values: CDR1 SNHLY, CDR2 FYNNEI. V dropped 7 bases and J dropped 3 bases, with 20 bases sitting between them. CDR3 length: 16 residues. The CDR3 DNA is TGTGCCAGCAAAAATGGAGGGGGCGTCCTGACAGATACGCAGTATTTT. Protein: CASKNGGGVLTDTQYF. Supplemented by reference TRBV2 and TRBJ2-3, the full variable domain reads EPEVTQTPSHQVTQMGQEVILRCVPISNHLYFYWYRQILGQKVEFLVSFYNNEISEKSEIFDDQFSVERPDGSNFTLKIRSTKLEDSAMYFCASKNGGGVLTDTQYFGPGTRLTVL.

For this clone: The same CDR3 is also encoded by other DNA sequences in this sample. V and J are TRBV5-1 and TRBJ2-5; D is perhaps TRBD1 (5 bases). Germline V gives CDR1 SGHRS, CDR2 YFSETQ. V lost 0 bases and J lost 2, with 8 bases in between. The CDR3 sequence is 14 residues long. CDR3 sequence: CASSLGQPQETQYF. CDR3 DNA: TGCGCCAGCAGCTTGGGACAGCCTCAAGAGACCCAGTACTTC.

The J gene is TRBJ2-3, the V gene TRBV5-1, with 8 bases matching TRBD1. Germline trimming cut 5 bases from V and 0 bases from J; bases unmatched to any gene: 8. Germline V gene sequence: CDR1 SGHRS, CDR2 YFSETQ. The CDR3 loop spans 16 amino acids. This CDR3 is CASRFSRGRSTDTQYF. DNA for the CDR3: TGCGCCAGCAGATTCTCCAGGGGGCGAAGCACAGATACGCAGTATTTT.

The chain carries TRBV3-1 (or the pseudogene TRBV3-2) and TRBJ1-2; D uncertain. This CDR3 region has 13 residues. The V gene lost 1 base and the J gene lost 9 bases, with 12 bases spanning the gap. The germline V gene encodes CDR1 LGHDT and CDR2 YNNKEL (reference sequence). CDR3 nucleotide sequence: TGTGCCAGCAGCCAAGTGAGAGCTATGAGCTACACCTTC. Translation: CASSQVRAMSYTF.

The chain recombines TRBV7-8 with TRBJ2-4, with 7 bases that match TRBD1. V lost 1 base and J lost 9; bases outside the gene matches: 9. CDR3 size: 15 residues. The germline CDR1 and CDR2 sequences are SGHVS and FQNEAQ. Written as DNA, the CDR3 is TGTGCCAGCAGCTTAGATGGGACAGAGGAAGCCATTCAGTACTTC. Its translation: CASSLDGTEEAIQYF.

The chain couples TRBV19 to TRBJ2-1; 9 bases fit TRBD2. Per the germline V gene, CDR1 is LNHDA and CDR2 is SQIVND (reference sequence). The CDR3 runs to 16 residues. V was pared by 5 bases and J by 5 bases, with 10 bases of the junction left unmatched. The CDR3 DNA is TGTGCCAGTAGTCGGCTTAGCGGGAGAGACAACAATGAGCAGTTCTTC. This encodes CASSRLSGRDNNEQFF.

This rearrangement joins TRBV10-2 to TRBJ2-5; a weak D match, TRBD1 (6 bases). Germline V gene data show CDR1 as WSHSY and CDR2 as SAAADI. This CDR3 contains 11 residues. The germline V and J ends were trimmed by 4 bases and 9 bases, with 9 bases remaining between them. In DNA form, the CDR3 reads TGCGCCAGCAGTGTGACAGGCCCCCAGTACTTC. Translation gives CASSVTGPQYF.

The V and J genes are TRBV3-1 (or the pseudogene TRBV3-2) and TRBJ2-3, with 7 nucleotides matching TRBD2. J lost 5 bases, V lost 2 bases, and 10 bases had no gene match. CDR1 LGHDT and CDR2 YNNKEL come from the germline V gene (reference sequence). The CDR3 is 16 residues long. CDR3 sequence: CASSQPSTGRIDTQYF. The DNA of the CDR3 is TGTGCCAGCAGCCAACCAAGTACCGGGAGGATAGATACGCAGTATTTT.

The chain is built from TRBV19 and TRBJ2-5; tentatively, D is TRBD1 (5 bases). CDR1 and CDR2 (germline): LNHDA, SQIVND (reference sequence). The CDR3 has 14 residues. V shed 8 bases and J shed 0 bases, with 13 bases lying between them. This chain's CDR3 is CASSQGLYQETQYF. The CDR3 nucleotides read TGTGCCAGTTCTCAGGGTCTGTACCAAGAGACCCAGTACTTC.

This clone occurred once. The V and J genes are TRBV5-1 and TRBJ2-1; D not resolved. Germline V gives CDR1 SGHRS, CDR2 YFSETQ. The CDR3 has 15 amino acids. The V gene lost 4 bases and the J gene lost 9 bases, with 20 bases spanning the gap. CDR3 nucleotide sequence: TGCGCCAGCAGCCCGGATCCCCGGGTCCACGGTGAGCAGTTCTTC. Its protein is CASSPDPRVHGEQFF.

V is TRBV27 and J is TRBJ2-1; D gene uncertain. Trimming stripped 9 bases from V and 14 bases from J, with 14 bases between. The germline gives CDR1 MNHEY, CDR2 SMNVEV (reference sequence). The CDR3 is 10 amino acids. The CDR3 DNA sequence: TGTGCCAGAGTCGGGTGGATAGAGTTCTTC. It is translated as CARVGWIEFF.

The chain is built from TRBV4-2 and TRBJ2-4; TRBD1 might be the D (5 bases). The length of the CDR3 is 14 residues. V lost 3 bases and J lost 9, with 15 bases in between. Germline V CDR1 and CDR2: LGHNA, YNFKEQ. The CDR3 sequence is CASSQTQDRGIQYF. For the CDR3, the DNA is TGTGCCAGCAGCCAGACACAGGACCGTGGCATTCAGTACTTC.

This chain uses TRBV10-1 with TRBJ2-1, with 10 positions matching TRBD1. Germline V gene sequence: CDR1 WNHNN, CDR2 SYGVQD (reference sequence). The CDR3 length is 15 residues. With 2 bases clipped from V and 7 bases from J, the junction kept 5 bases outside the gene matches. The CDR3 DNA follows: TGCGCCAGCAGTGAGGGGACAGGGGTTCGGAATGAGCAGTTCTTC. Its translation: CASSEGTGVRNEQFF.